This paragraph reports one T cell receptor (beta chain). In the same sample, other DNA sequences code for this CDR3. V was shortened by 1 base and J by 6 bases, with 6 bases between the two germline ends. The V gene's germline CDR1 is LGHNA and CDR2 YSLEER. The CDR3 extends over 13 amino acids. Clones were read by immunoSEQ multiplex PCR, and TCRdb kept only the in-frame ones, dropping some. In the table there are more than 95,000 clones, just over 85% of which are singletons. The data are from a study of T cell responses to AZD1222 COVID-19 vaccine. The clonotype comes from an adult who received the AZD1222 COVID-19 vaccine. Source: peripheral blood, taken 28 days after the second AZD1222 dose. The rearrangement uses TRBV4-3 and TRBJ1-4; D gene unclear. The CDR3 bases are TGCGCCAGCAGCCAAGGCTCCGATGAAAAACTGTTTTTT. Translated, it gives CASSQGSDEKLFF.